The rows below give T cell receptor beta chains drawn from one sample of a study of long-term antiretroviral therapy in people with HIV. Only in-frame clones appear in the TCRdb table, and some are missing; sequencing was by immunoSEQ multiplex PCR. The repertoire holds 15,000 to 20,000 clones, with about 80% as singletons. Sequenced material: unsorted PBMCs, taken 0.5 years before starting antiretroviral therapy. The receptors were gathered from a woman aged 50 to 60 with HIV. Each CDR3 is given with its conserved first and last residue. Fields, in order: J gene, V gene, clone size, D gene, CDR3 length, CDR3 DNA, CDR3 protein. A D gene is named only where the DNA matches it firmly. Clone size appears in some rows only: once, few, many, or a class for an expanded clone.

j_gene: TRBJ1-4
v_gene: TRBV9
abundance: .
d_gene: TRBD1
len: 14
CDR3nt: TGTGCCAGCAGCGGGGACAGGGGCGGCGGGAAACTGTTTTTT
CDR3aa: CASSGDRGGGKLFF

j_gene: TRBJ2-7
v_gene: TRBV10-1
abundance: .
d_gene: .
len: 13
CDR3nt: TGCGCCAGCAGTGACGACAGCTTCTACGAGCAGTACTTC
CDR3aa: CASSDDSFYEQYF

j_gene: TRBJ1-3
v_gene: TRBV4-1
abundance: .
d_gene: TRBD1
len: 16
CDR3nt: TGCGCCAGCAGCCGCCTACAGGGGGGAGGTGGAAACACCATATATTTT
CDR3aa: CASSRLQGGGGNTIYF

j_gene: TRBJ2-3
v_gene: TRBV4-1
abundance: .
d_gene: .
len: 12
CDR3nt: TGCGCCAGCAGGGGCGGGGCAGATACGCAGTATTTT
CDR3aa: CASRGGADTQYF

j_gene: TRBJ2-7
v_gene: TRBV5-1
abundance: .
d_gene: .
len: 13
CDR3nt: TGCGCCAGCAGCCTAGGTGACAGGACCGAGCAGTACTTC
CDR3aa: CASSLGDRTEQYF

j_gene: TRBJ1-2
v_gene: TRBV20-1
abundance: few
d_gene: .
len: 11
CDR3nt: TGCAGTGCTAGAGACAGGGACGGCTACACCTTC
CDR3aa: CSARDRDGYTF

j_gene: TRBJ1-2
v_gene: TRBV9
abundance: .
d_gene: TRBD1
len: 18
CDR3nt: TGTGCCAGCAGCGCATACCGGGACAGGGGGATTGGTTGGTATGGCTACACCTTC
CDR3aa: CASSAYRDRGIGWYGYTF

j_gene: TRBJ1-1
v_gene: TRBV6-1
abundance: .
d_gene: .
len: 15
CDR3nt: TGTGCCAGCAGTGGCCCAAAGGGCTTCGGCACTGAAGCTTTCTTT
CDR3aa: CASSGPKGFGTEAFF

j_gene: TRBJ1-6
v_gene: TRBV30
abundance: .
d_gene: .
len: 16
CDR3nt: TGTGCCTGGAGTCACGGATTGAACTATTATAATTCACCCCTCCACTTT
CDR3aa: CAWSHGLNYYNSPLHF

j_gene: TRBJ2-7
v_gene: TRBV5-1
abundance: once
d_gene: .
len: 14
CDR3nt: TGCGCCAGCAGCTTGTATAGCAGGCTCTACGAGCAGTACTTC
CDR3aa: CASSLYSRLYEQYF

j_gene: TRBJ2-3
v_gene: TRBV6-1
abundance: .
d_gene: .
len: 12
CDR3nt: TGTGCCAGCAGCGGGGGAGCAGATACGCAGTATTTT
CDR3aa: CASSGGADTQYF

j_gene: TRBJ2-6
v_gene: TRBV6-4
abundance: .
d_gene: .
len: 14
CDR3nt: TGTGCCAGCAGTGACTCGGGTGGGGCCAACGTCCTGACTTTC
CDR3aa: CASSDSGGANVLTF

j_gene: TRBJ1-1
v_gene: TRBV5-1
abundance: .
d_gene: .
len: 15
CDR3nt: TGCGCCAGCACCTTGGGGCAGGGGTGGGACACTGAAGCTTTCTTT
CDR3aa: CASTLGQGWDTEAFF